One sample yielded the 28 T cell receptor beta chains listed below, sequenced in a study of cytomegalovirus exposure and HLA in healthy donors. With 60 Vbeta and 13 Jbeta primers, the PCR was carried out. Produced via immunoSEQ multiplex PCR; TCRdb's table is partial and in-frame only. The sample contains 100,000 to 130,000 clones, roughly 82% of which appear only once. Sequencing was done on a sample of PBMCs. Receptors originate from a male donor in good health and CMV-seronegative.

The rearrangement links TRBV19 to TRBJ2-7, with TRBD2 matching 9 bases. Per germline, CDR1 LNHDA and CDR2 SQIVND (reference sequence). V lost 3 bases and J lost 2; bases outside the gene matches: 2. The CDR3 length is 14 residues. DNA of the CDR3: TGTGCCAGTAGTATCGCTAGCGGGACCTACGAGCAGTACTTC. Translating gives CASSIASGTYEQYF. The full variable domain, its missing parts supplied by reference TRBV19 and TRBJ2-7, is DGGITQSPKYLFRKEGQNVTLSCEQNLNHDAMYWYRQDPGQGLRLIYYSQIVNDFQKGDIAEGYSVSREKKESFPLTVTSAQKNPTAFYLCASSIASGTYEQYFGPGTRLTVT.

The chain is built from TRBV27 and TRBJ1-1; D gene ambiguous. V was trimmed by 5 bases and J by 1 base, leaving 11 bases between them. CDR1 is MNHEY, CDR2 SMNVEV, per germline (reference sequence). This CDR3 is built from 14 residues. The CDR3 region has the DNA TGTGCCAGCAGTATGCGGGGTCCGAACACTGAAGCTTTCTTT. Its translation: CASSMRGPNTEAFF.

The chain carries TRBV19 and TRBJ2-2, with TRBD2 identical over 13 bases. The CDR3 has 14 amino acids. J lost 7 bases, V lost 8 bases, and 4 bases had no gene match. Germline loops: CDR1 LNHDA, CDR2 SQIVND (reference sequence). CDR3 residues: CASSGTSGIGELFF. In DNA, the CDR3 is TGTGCCAGTTCCGGGACTAGCGGGATCGGGGAGCTGTTTTTT.

The chain links TRBV5-4 to TRBJ2-4, with a possible D match to TRBD1 (5 bases). Trimming left V 4 bases short and J 0 bases short, with 11 bases between. Germline CDR1 is SGHNT and CDR2 is YYREEE (reference sequence). The CDR3 totals 15 residues. CDR3 in DNA: TGTGCCAGCAGCGGAACAGGCTTAGCCAAAAACATTCAGTACTTC. This gives the protein CASSGTGLAKNIQYF.

The chain employs TRBV18 and TRBJ1-1; weak D call: TRBD1 (5 bases). The CDR3 is made up of 17 amino acids. V was clipped by 3 bases and J by 1 base, with 18 bases between them. Germline-derived CDR1 and CDR2 are KGHSH and LQKENI. CDR3: CASSPWTLGRENTEAFF. The CDR3 bases are TGTGCCAGCTCACCCTGGACCCTTGGCAGGGAGAACACTGAAGCTTTCTTT.

With respect to this clone: Other DNA sequences from this sample encode an identical CDR3 as well. The V and J genes are TRBV5-1 and TRBJ1-4, with D possibly being TRBD1 (5 bases). Trimming pared 2 bases from V and 5 bases from J, leaving 19 bases between. In germline, CDR1 is SGHRS, CDR2 YFSETQ. The CDR3 spans 17 residues. The DNA of the CDR3 is TGCGCCAGCAGCTTCGCTCTTCAGGGAGGTGGAAATGAAAAACTGTTTTTT. Protein product: CASSFALQGGGNEKLFF.

The V and J genes are TRBV6-1 and TRBJ2-1; D might be TRBD2 (5 bases). This CDR3 comprises 15 residues. Looked up from germline, CDR1 is MNHNS and CDR2 is SASEGT. The V gene lost 5 bases and the J gene lost 4 bases, with 15 bases spanning the gap. The CDR3 loop reads CASSNDGLLYNEQFF. The CDR3 coding sequence is TGTGCCAGCAGTAACGACGGACTCCTTTACAATGAGCAGTTCTTC.

The chain employs TRBV7-6 and TRBJ1-4; 10 nucleotides match TRBD1. The ends lost 3 bases at V and 8 bases at J; junction bases unmatched: 15. The germline CDR1 and CDR2 sequences are SGHVS and FNYEAQ. This CDR3 contains 18 residues. The CDR3 is CASSFSWDRGTPGEKLFF. In nucleotides, the CDR3 is TGTGCCAGCAGCTTTAGTTGGGACAGGGGAACCCCGGGGGAAAAACTGTTTTTT.

As regards this clone: Other DNA sequences within the sample encode an identical CDR3. CDR3 amino acids: CASSQSAGRNYGYTF. The CDR3 nucleotides are TGCGCCAGCAGCCAATCGGCAGGGAGGAACTATGGCTACACCTTC. This chain links TRBV4-1 with TRBJ1-2; D is possibly TRBD1 (5 bases). This CDR3 is built from 15 residues. Per the germline V gene, CDR1 is MGHRA and CDR2 is YSYEKL. Trimming cost V 2 bases and J 2 bases, with 12 bases left between them.

Only one count was recorded for this clone. The chain employs TRBV7-9 and TRBJ2-7; D gene unclear. The CDR3 contains 12 residues. CDR1 and CDR2 from the germline V gene are SEHNR and FQNEAQ (reference sequence). V was trimmed by 2 bases and J by 5 bases, leaving 7 bases between them. CDR3 in amino acids: CASSLTEDEQYF. The CDR3 nucleotides are TGTGCCAGCAGCTTAACAGAAGACGAGCAGTACTTC. Full variable domain (missing parts from reference TRBV7-9 and TRBJ2-7): DTGVSQNPRHKITKRGQNVTFRCDPISEHNRLYWYRQTLGQGPEFLTYFQNEAQLEKSRLLSDRFSAERPKGSFSTLEIQRTEQGDSAMYLCASSLTEDEQYFGPGTRLTVT.

J is TRBJ2-1 and V is TRBV7-9, with 7 bases identical to TRBD2. V shed 5 bases, J shed 7 bases, and the junction held 5 bases outside the gene matches. The CDR3 is made up of 13 amino acids. The germline gives CDR1 SEHNR, CDR2 FQNEAQ (reference sequence). The CDR3 nucleotides are TGTGCCAGCAGCGCTGGTAGCGGGAATGAGCAGTTCTTC. Translating gives CASSAGSGNEQFF.

The chain recombines TRBV20-1 with TRBJ2-5; perhaps TRBD2 as D (5 bases). The CDR3 totals 11 residues. Germline V gene lookup returns CDR1 DFQATT and CDR2 SNEGSKA (reference sequence). The CDR3 DNA sequence: TGCAGCCTAGCAGTCGGGCAGACCCAGTACTTC. This sequence encodes CSLAVGQTQYF.

The J gene is TRBJ2-5, the V gene TRBV27; TRBD2 aligns across 9 bases. The junction had 20 bases not matched to a gene; V was cut back by 4 bases and J by 2 bases. The CDR3 runs 20 residues. Germline V CDR1 and CDR2: MNHEY, SMNVEV (reference sequence). CDR3 protein: CASSSLTSGELIIIQETQYF. CDR3 DNA sequence: TGTGCCAGCAGTTCCCTGACTAGCGGAGAACTAATAATCATTCAAGAGACCCAGTACTTC.

A note on this clone: This is likely a read error, given that the CDR3 carries no conserved phenylalanine or tryptophan at its end. It is unclear where the CDR3 begins or ends on the DNA, so no DNA is shown, and the CDR3 is as TCRdb lists it. CDR3: CASSPASHVN. This chain links TRBV21-1 with TRBJ2-2; the table's D call of TRBD2 was not tested on the DNA. TRBV21-1 is designated a pseudogene. The CDR3 is 10 residues long, ends included.

The chain uses TRBV6-1 and TRBJ2-5, with 7 positions matching TRBD1. Losses at the gene ends were 8 bases for V and 2 bases for J; bases not matched to a gene: 8. The CDR3 consists of 14 residues. Per the germline V gene, CDR1 is MNHNS and CDR2 is SASEGT. The CDR3: CASLRGQWQETQYF. Here the CDR3 DNA reads TGTGCCAGCTTGAGGGGGCAGTGGCAAGAGACCCAGTACTTC.

This clone was picked up a small number of times. The chain links TRBV4-1 to TRBJ2-7, with TRBD2 matching over 10 bases. CDR3 length equals 17 residues. The germline V gene has CDR1 MGHRA and CDR2 YSYEKL. V was pared by 0 bases and J by 4 bases, with 9 bases of the junction left unmatched. The DNA for the CDR3 is TGCGCCAGCAGCCAAGATGGGCTAGCGGGAGTTAGATACGAGCAGTACTTC. It encodes CASSQDGLAGVRYEQYF.

V gene TRBV29-1 combines with J gene TRBJ2-5, with 8 bases matching TRBD1. This CDR3 is 16 amino acids long. Trimming took 7 bases from V and 7 from J; bases not matched to a gene: 20. Germline V gene data show CDR1 as SQVTM and CDR2 as ANQGSEA. The CDR3 sequence: CSDTPRGTGAPGTQYF. Written as DNA, the CDR3 is TGCAGCGACACCCCCAGGGGGACAGGAGCGCCGGGGACCCAGTACTTC.

This clone showed up just a few times. The gene calls are TRBV4-2 and TRBJ2-1; 7 bases line up with TRBD1. J was trimmed by 0 bases and V by 0 bases; bases with no gene match: 2. The CDR3 has 16 residues. CDR1 LGHNA and CDR2 YNFKEQ come from the germline V gene. CDR3 DNA: TGTGCCAGCAGCCAAGATTCAGGGGGCTCCTACAATGAGCAGTTCTTC. Its translation is CASSQDSGGSYNEQFF.

The V gene is TRBV11-2, the J gene TRBJ2-7; maybe TRBD1 (5 bases). The CDR3 runs to 14 residues. Germline V lookup: CDR1 SGHAT, CDR2 FQNNGV. Trimming pared 1 base from V and 1 base from J, leaving 8 bases between. This CDR3 reads CASSLGGSSYEQYF. In DNA, the CDR3 is TGTGCCAGCAGCTTAGGGGGCAGTTCCTACGAGCAGTACTTC.

The chain is built from TRBV6-1 and TRBJ2-5; possible D gene TRBD2, 5 bases. The J call may be in error: the DNA end matches TRBJ2-7 better. CDR1 is MNHNS and CDR2 is SASEGT in the germline V gene. The CDR3 covers 13 residues. CDR3 sequence: CASRRVPTYEQYF. CDR3 DNA: TGTGCCAGCAGGAGGGTACCCACCTACGAGCAGTACTTC.

This rearrangement joins TRBV29-1 to TRBJ2-1; possible D gene TRBD1, 6 bases. CDR1 is SQVTM, CDR2 ANQGSEA, per germline. Trimming took 6 bases from V and 9 from J, leaving 18 bases between them. CDR3 length: 13 residues. CDR3 coding DNA: TGCAGCGTCCGGGTAGGGGGACCAGGTGAGCAGTTCTTC. This encodes CSVRVGGPGEQFF.

The rearrangement uses TRBV28 and TRBJ1-1; D perhaps matches TRBD1 (5 bases). CDR1 and CDR2 (germline): MDHEN, SYDVKM. Trimming cost V 3 bases and J 0 bases, with 8 bases left between them. CDR3 length equals 14 residues. This CDR3 is CASSFGALNTEAFF. The CDR3 DNA reads TGTGCCAGCAGTTTTGGGGCGTTGAACACTGAAGCTTTCTTT. The full variable domain, completed using reference TRBV28 and TRBJ1-1, is DVKVTQSSRYLVKRTGEKVFLECVQDMDHENMFWYRQDPGLGLRLIYFSYDVKMKEKGDIPEGYSVSREKKERFSLILESASTNQTSMYLCASSFGALNTEAFFGQGTRLTVV.

The gene calls are TRBV27 and TRBJ2-5; 8 bases fit TRBD2. Germline V gives CDR1 MNHEY, CDR2 SMNVEV (reference sequence). After removal of 2 bases from V and 0 bases from J, the junction contained 5 bases not matched to a gene. This CDR3 is built from 16 residues. CDR3 DNA: TGTGCCAGCAGTTTAAGTACTAGCGGAAACCAAGAGACCCAGTACTTC. Translated: CASSLSTSGNQETQYF.

The chain couples TRBV28 to TRBJ2-7; the D is unclear. Trimming pared 3 bases from V and 1 base from J, leaving 16 bases between. Looked up from germline, CDR1 is MDHEN and CDR2 is SYDVKM. The CDR3 extends over 16 amino acids. The CDR3 protein is CASSFNDWSDSYEQYF. The DNA for the CDR3 is TGTGCCAGCAGTTTTAATGACTGGTCGGATTCCTACGAGCAGTACTTC.

In its sample, this clone was seen once. The chain combines TRBV5-1 with TRBJ2-5, with a possible D match to TRBD2 (5 bases). The ends were cut back, 0 bases at V and 6 bases at J, with 15 bases in the middle. CDR1 SGHRS and CDR2 YFSETQ come from the germline V gene. CDR3 size: 15 residues. In DNA form, the CDR3 reads TGCGCCAGCAGCTTGGCACTTAGCGTGGGCAAGACCCAGTACTTC. It encodes CASSLALSVGKTQYF.

This chain connects TRBV19 to TRBJ2-1; unclear D gene. Germline assignment: CDR1 LNHDA and CDR2 SQIVND (reference sequence). The ends were cut back, 4 bases at V and 5 bases at J, with 9 bases in the middle. This CDR3 region has 13 residues. CDR3: CASSTGLHNEQFF. CDR3 in DNA: TGTGCCAGTAGTACCGGGTTGCACAATGAGCAGTTCTTC.

The rearrangement joins TRBV18 to TRBJ2-1; a possible D gene is TRBD2 (5 bases). This CDR3 has 18 residues. Trimming stripped 3 bases from V and 7 bases from J, with 25 bases between. CDR1 is KGHSH and CDR2 is LQKENI in the germline V gene. CDR3 nucleotide sequence: TGTGCCAGCTCACCCACCCCGGTGGGAGCCTCATTCGGGAATGAGCAGTTCTTC. This gives the protein CASSPTPVGASFGNEQFF. The full variable domain, in which reference TRBV18 and TRBJ2-1 provide the parts outside the CDR3, is NAGVMQNPRHLVRRRGQEARLRCSPMKGHSHVYWYRQLPEEGLKFMVYLQKENIIDESGMPKERFSAEFPKEGPSILRIQQVVRGDSAAYFCASSPTPVGASFGNEQFFGPGTRLTVL.

The rearrangement links TRBV6-6 to TRBJ1-1; TRBD1 aligns across 8 bases. Trimming removed 8 bases from V and 4 bases from J; junction bases left unmatched: 9. The CDR3 runs 14 residues. CDR1 and CDR2 (germline): MNHNY, SVGAGI (reference sequence). The CDR3 DNA follows: TGTGCCAGCCTCCTCGGGCAGGGGGCCACTGAAGCTTTCTTT. This translates into CASLLGQGATEAFF.